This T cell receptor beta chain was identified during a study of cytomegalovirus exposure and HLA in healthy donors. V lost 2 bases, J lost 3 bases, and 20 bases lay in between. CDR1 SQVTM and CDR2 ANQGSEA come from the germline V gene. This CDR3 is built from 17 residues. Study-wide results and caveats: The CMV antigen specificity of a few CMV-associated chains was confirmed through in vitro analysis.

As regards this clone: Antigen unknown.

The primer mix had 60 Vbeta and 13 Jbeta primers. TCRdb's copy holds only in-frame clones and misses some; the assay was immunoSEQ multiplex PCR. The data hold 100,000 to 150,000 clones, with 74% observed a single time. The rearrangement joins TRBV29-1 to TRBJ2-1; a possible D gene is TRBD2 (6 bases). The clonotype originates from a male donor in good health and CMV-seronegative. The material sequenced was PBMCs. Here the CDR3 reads CSVERLGGTANYNEQFF. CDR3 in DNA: TGCAGCGTTGAACGGTTAGGCGGGACCGCCAACTACAATGAGCAGTTCTTC.